A single sample is the source of the 22 T cell receptor beta chains below, sequenced in a study of blood T cell repertoires in COVID-19. The table came from immunoSEQ multiplex PCR; TCRdb's copy has only in-frame clones and leaves some out. Of about 130,000 clones listed, about four fifths are singletons. The sequencing sample was made of PBMCs or T cells enriched from blood (not recorded which). The receptors stem from a young man who had recovered from COVID-19.

The chain joins TRBV27 to TRBJ2-1; unclear D gene. CDR1 MNHEY and CDR2 SMNVEV come from the germline V gene (reference sequence). This CDR3 region has 13 residues. V lost 6 bases and J lost 0, with 6 bases in between. The CDR3 protein is CASSLSSYNEQFF. The CDR3 nucleotides are TGTGCCAGCAGCTTGAGCTCCTACAATGAGCAGTTCTTC.

The V call is TRBV5-6, the J call TRBJ1-1; 7 bases agree with TRBD1. CDR1 and CDR2 (germline): SGHDT, YYEEEE. The CDR3 is made up of 13 amino acids. Losses at the gene ends were 3 bases for V and 5 bases for J; bases not matched to a gene: 4. CDR3 bases: TGTGCCAGCAGCTCCGCACAGGGGACTGAAGCTTTCTTT. Amino acid sequence: CASSSAQGTEAFF.

The chain recombines TRBV30 with TRBJ2-7; 7 nucleotides agree with TRBD2. Germline lookup yields CDR1 GTSNPN and CDR2 SVGIG (reference sequence). CDR3 length equals 15 residues. The V and J ends lost 4 bases and 2 bases, in that order; junction bases with no gene match: 11. This CDR3 is CAWNDKEAGTYEQYF. In DNA, the CDR3 is TGTGCCTGGAACGATAAGGAAGCGGGGACCTACGAGCAGTACTTC.

V usage is TRBV19 and J usage is TRBJ2-7, with TRBD2 as a possible D gene (6 bases). Between the trimmed V and J ends, which lost 7 bases and 3 bases, there was a span of 10 bases. CDR3 length: 12 residues. Germline values: CDR1 LNHDA, CDR2 SQIVND (reference sequence). DNA for the CDR3: TGTGCCAGTACATCGGGGGACTACGAGCAGTACTTC. Protein sequence: CASTSGDYEQYF.

This chain connects TRBV21-1 to TRBJ2-3; the table names TRBD2, a call not compared with the DNA. TRBV21-1 is a known pseudogene. The CDR3 length is 21 residues. Here the CDR3 DNA reads TGTGCCAGCAGCAAAGTTCGGGGACTAGCGGGAGGACACAGTATCACAGATACGCAGTATTTT. Translated, it gives CASSKVRGLAGGHSITDTQYF.

This clone was counted a single time. This chain uses TRBV4-2 with TRBJ1-1; 10 bases fit TRBD1. Trimming at V came to 0 bases and at J to 1 base, leaving 5 bases not matched to a gene. Germline V CDR1 and CDR2: LGHNA, YNFKEQ. The CDR3 covers 17 residues. The CDR3 region has the DNA TGTGCCAGCAGCCAAGATAAGGGGACAGGGGCGAACACTGAAGCTTTCTTT. This encodes CASSQDKGTGANTEAFF.

The rearrangement joins TRBV5-1 to TRBJ1-2; 8 bases agree with TRBD1. J gave up 7 bases and V 0 bases, and 8 bases lay outside the gene matches. The CDR3 covers 15 residues. Germline V CDR1 and CDR2: SGHRS, YFSETQ. The CDR3 DNA is TGCGCCAGCAGCTTGGGACAGGGGTCGGGGCCTGGCTACACCTTC. Protein: CASSLGQGSGPGYTF.

This clone has a single count. The V and J genes are TRBV15 and TRBJ2-7; TRBD2 aligns across 7 bases. Germline V gene lookup returns CDR1 LNHNV and CDR2 YYDKDF (reference sequence). This CDR3 region has 14 residues. V shed 1 base, J shed 4 bases, and the junction held 4 bases outside the gene matches. In DNA, the CDR3 is TGTGCCACCAGCAGAGTTCTAGCGGAGTACGAGCAGTACTTC. Translated, it gives CATSRVLAEYEQYF.

The chain couples TRBV10-3 to TRBJ1-1, with D maybe TRBD1 (6 bases). The ends were cut back, 9 bases at V and 0 bases at J, with 11 bases in the middle. The CDR3 has 13 amino acids. Germline loops: CDR1 ENHRY, CDR2 SYGVKD. The CDR3 DNA is TGTGCCATGGCGGACAGATTGAACACTGAAGCTTTCTTT. Amino acid sequence: CAMADRLNTEAFF.

The V and J genes are TRBV6-5 and TRBJ2-7, with a weak D call TRBD1 (6 bases). The germline V gene encodes CDR1 MNHEY and CDR2 SVGAGI. CDR3 size: 12 residues. The V gene lost 2 bases and the J gene lost 8 bases, with 10 bases spanning the gap. The CDR3 reads CASSYKQGKQYF. CDR3 in DNA: TGTGCCAGCAGTTACAAGCAGGGGAAGCAGTACTTC.

V gene TRBV19 combines with J gene TRBJ2-2; possible D gene TRBD2, 5 bases. This CDR3 comprises 14 residues. The germline V gene encodes CDR1 LNHDA and CDR2 SQIVND (reference sequence). The V and J ends lost 10 bases and 5 bases respectively, with 17 bases between them. CDR3 in amino acids: CATSSLPGTGELFF. The CDR3 region has the DNA TGTGCCACGAGCAGTCTCCCGGGGACCGGGGAGCTGTTTTTT.

This clone was seen a single time. The chain uses TRBV7-9 and TRBJ2-7; 8 bases align to TRBD2. This CDR3 region has 14 residues. Germline values: CDR1 SEHNR, CDR2 FQNEAQ (reference sequence). After removal of 5 bases from V and 6 bases from J, the junction contained 9 bases not matched to a gene. CDR3 coding DNA: TGTGCCAGCAGCCCCGGGCTAGCGGGCCCCGAGCAGTACTTC. Protein product: CASSPGLAGPEQYF.

V usage is TRBV10-3 and J usage is TRBJ2-7, with a tentative D call TRBD1 (5 bases). The CDR3 has 16 amino acids. Trimming stripped 5 bases from V and 0 bases from J, with 17 bases between. The germline V gene has CDR1 ENHRY and CDR2 SYGVKD. CDR3: CAISPIDSSTSYEQYF. The DNA for the CDR3 is TGTGCCATCAGTCCCATTGACAGCTCTACCTCCTACGAGCAGTACTTC.

With respect to this clone: The same CDR3 can be traced to other DNA sequences in this sample. V gene TRBV6-4 combines with J gene TRBJ2-3; tentative D call: TRBD2 (5 bases). Germline V gene data show CDR1 as MRHNA and CDR2 as SNTAGT. V was pared by 3 bases and J by 0 bases, with 13 bases between. The CDR3 sequence is 16 residues long. The CDR3 sequence: CASSDGAGGSTDTQYF. Here the CDR3 DNA reads TGTGCCAGCAGTGATGGTGCAGGCGGGAGCACAGATACGCAGTATTTT.

The V call is TRBV10-3, the J call TRBJ2-3; no reliable D call. Germline V gives CDR1 ENHRY, CDR2 SYGVKD. Between the trimmed V and J ends, which lost 6 bases and 1 base, there was a span of 14 bases. CDR3 size: 15 residues. The CDR3 protein is CAISNQLVGTDTQYF. The CDR3 DNA is TGTGCCATCAGCAACCAATTGGTAGGCACAGATACGCAGTATTTT.

The V and J genes are TRBV19 and TRBJ2-3, with TRBD2 matching over 10 bases. The germline gives CDR1 LNHDA, CDR2 SQIVND (reference sequence). After removal of 4 bases from V and 3 bases from J, the junction contained 1 base not matched to a gene. This CDR3 has 14 residues. CDR3: CASSKGLATDTQYF. As DNA, the CDR3 is TGTGCCAGTAGTAAGGGACTAGCGACAGATACGCAGTATTTT.

The gene calls are TRBV4-1 and TRBJ2-7; TRBD2 might be the D (5 bases). The CDR3 runs 14 residues. From germline, CDR1 is MGHRA and CDR2 YSYEKL. The ends were cut back, 0 bases at V and 2 bases at J, with 8 bases in the middle. The CDR3 sequence: CASSQENGAYEQYF. The CDR3 DNA reads TGCGCCAGCAGCCAAGAGAACGGGGCCTACGAGCAGTACTTC.

This chain links TRBV7-2 with TRBJ1-6; 7 bases are shared with TRBD1. The J segment lost 4 bases and the V segment lost 5 bases, leaving 5 bases of the junction unmatched. This CDR3 spans 15 amino acids. Per the germline V gene, CDR1 is SGHTA and CDR2 is FQGNSA. CDR3 DNA: TGTGCCAGCAGCCCGGGACAGTTATATAATTCACCCCTCCACTTT. Amino acids: CASSPGQLYNSPLHF. The whole variable domain, remainder taken from reference TRBV7-2 and TRBJ1-6, is GAGVSQSPSNKVTEKGKDVELRCDPISGHTALYWYRQSLGQGLEFLIYFQGNSAPDKSGLPSDRFSAERTGGSVSTLTIQRTQQEDSAVYLCASSPGQLYNSPLHFGNGTRLTVT.

The chain combines TRBV6-2 or TRBV6-3 with TRBJ2-5; D remains ambiguous. The CDR3 is made up of 13 amino acids. Germline V gene sequence: CDR1 MNHEY, CDR2 SVGEGT. V dropped 2 bases and J dropped 3 bases, with 7 bases sitting between them. In DNA form, the CDR3 reads TGTGCCAGCAGTTACGCCCAGAAAGAGACCCAGTACTTC. This encodes CASSYAQKETQYF.

The chain carries TRBV5-5 and TRBJ1-2; D may be TRBD1 (6 bases). The CDR3 length is 14 residues. The V gene's germline CDR1 is SGHKS and CDR2 YYEKEE (reference sequence). Deletions cut 4 bases from V and 5 bases from J, with 15 bases between. The CDR3 region is CASSPGAGVYGYTF. The CDR3 DNA follows: TGTGCCAGCAGCCCCGGGGCAGGGGTATATGGCTACACCTTC. The full variable domain, with the rest looked up from reference TRBV5-5 and TRBJ1-2, is DAGVTQSPTHLIKTRGQQVTLRCSPISGHKSVSWYQQVLGQGPQFIFQYYEKEERGRGNFPDRFSARQFPNYSSELNVNALLLGDSALYLCASSPGAGVYGYTFGSGTRLTVV.

The chain couples TRBV10-2 to TRBJ1-3, with D possibly being TRBD1 (5 bases). V was trimmed by 4 bases and J by 0 bases, leaving 7 bases between them. Looked up from germline, CDR1 is WSHSY and CDR2 is SAAADI. This CDR3 is 14 amino acids long. The CDR3 protein is CASSGTGSGNTIYF. As DNA, the CDR3 is TGCGCCAGCAGTGGTACAGGCTCTGGAAACACCATATATTTT.

The chain uses TRBV27 and TRBJ1-2; 8 nucleotides match TRBD1. Germline CDR1 is MNHEY and CDR2 is SMNVEV (reference sequence). The V gene end was trimmed by 3 bases and the J gene end by 6 bases; junction bases not matched to a gene: 9. This CDR3 has 15 amino acids. CDR3 nucleotides: TGTGCCAGCAGTTTGTGGCAGGGGGCTAGAGATGGCTACACCTTC. Translation gives CASSLWQGARDGYTF.